Listed below are T cell receptor beta chains from one sample, sequenced in a study of CD8 T cells in ankylosing spondylitis. From the 5' RACE reads, TCRdb called clonotypes with MiXCR, one entry per CDR3 protein. The sample contains 150,000 to 200,000 distinct CDR3 sequences, 11% of which appear only once. The sequenced sample consisted of blood, either unsorted or a sorted T cell fraction (not recorded which). These receptor sequences come from a male donor with ankylosing spondylitis or in good health (not recorded which). CDR3s include the opening cysteine and the closing phenylalanine or tryptophan. Fields, in order: CDR3 length, J gene, V gene, CDR3 protein.

CDR3 length: 13
J gene: TRBJ1-2
V gene: TRBV20-1
CDR3 protein: CSARDGNRLGYTF

CDR3 length: 15
J gene: TRBJ2-5
V gene: TRBV21-1
CDR3 protein: CASTSSGVNQETQYF

CDR3 length: 13
J gene: TRBJ2-1
V gene: TRBV6-4
CDR3 protein: CASSLDGYNEQFF

CDR3 length: 15
J gene: TRBJ2-3
V gene: TRBV20-1
CDR3 protein: CSASPGTSITDTQYF

CDR3 length: 12
J gene: TRBJ2-5
V gene: TRBV29-1
CDR3 protein: CSVGFRQETQYF

CDR3 length: 15
J gene: TRBJ1-6
V gene: TRBV5-1
CDR3 protein: CASSLVGLDNSPLHF

CDR3 length: 12
J gene: TRBJ1-1
V gene: TRBV29-1
CDR3 protein: CSVPQGGTEAFF

CDR3 length: 16
J gene: TRBJ1-5
V gene: TRBV12-3/TRBV12-4
CDR3 protein: CASSLRRGKGNQPQHF

CDR3 length: 13
J gene: TRBJ1-5
V gene: TRBV29-1
CDR3 protein: CSVEDHNGEAQHF

CDR3 length: 13
J gene: TRBJ2-1
V gene: TRBV20-1
CDR3 protein: CSARGSGGGEQFF

CDR3 length: 15
J gene: TRBJ2-1
V gene: TRBV5-1
CDR3 protein: CASSLGTPPLNEQFF

CDR3 length: 14
J gene: TRBJ1-1
V gene: TRBV20-1
CDR3 protein: CSARLAGTHTEAFF

CDR3 length: 16
J gene: TRBJ2-5
V gene: TRBV20-1
CDR3 protein: CSAQTGTSGTQETQYF

CDR3 length: 15
J gene: TRBJ2-2
V gene: TRBV5-1
CDR3 protein: CASSSGTVNTGELFF

CDR3 length: 18
J gene: TRBJ2-1
V gene: TRBV19
CDR3 protein: CASSLERLAGLLADEQFF

CDR3 length: 19
J gene: TRBJ1-1
V gene: TRBV29-1
CDR3 protein: CSVAWARHVSHGGNTEAFF

CDR3 length: 11
J gene: TRBJ2-2
V gene: TRBV5-1
CDR3 protein: CASSLVEELFF

CDR3 length: 16
J gene: TRBJ2-1
V gene: TRBV11-2
CDR3 protein: CASSLVVTHSYNEQFF

CDR3 length: 13
J gene: TRBJ2-7
V gene: TRBV27
CDR3 protein: CASSFSVGLEQYF

CDR3 length: 16
J gene: TRBJ2-1
V gene: TRBV3-1
CDR3 protein: CASSLYKGGPNLEQFF

CDR3 length: 19
J gene: TRBJ2-2
V gene: TRBV5-1
CDR3 protein: CASSSQTFGGLLSTGELFF

CDR3 length: 15
J gene: TRBJ2-7
V gene: TRBV5-1
CDR3 protein: CASSLDTSGIYEQYF

CDR3 length: 14
J gene: TRBJ2-7
V gene: TRBV9
CDR3 protein: CASSGGLGTWEQYF

CDR3 length: 14
J gene: TRBJ1-4
V gene: TRBV7-9
CDR3 protein: CASSLGSISMELFF

CDR3 length: 17
J gene: TRBJ2-6
V gene: TRBV5-1
CDR3 protein: CASSLEPTSSGANVLTF

CDR3 length: 15
J gene: TRBJ1-1
V gene: TRBV11-2
CDR3 protein: CASSLDLGRGTEAFF

CDR3 length: 16
J gene: TRBJ2-3
V gene: TRBV19
CDR3 protein: CASSIMAGGPTDTQYF

CDR3 length: 14
J gene: TRBJ2-2
V gene: TRBV10-3
CDR3 protein: CAIKAGENTGELFF

CDR3 length: 15
J gene: TRBJ2-7
V gene: TRBV6-1
CDR3 protein: CASSSPGQGAYEQYF

CDR3 length: 17
J gene: TRBJ2-2
V gene: TRBV27
CDR3 protein: CASSSPGAPSNTGELFF

CDR3 length: 13
J gene: TRBJ2-7
V gene: TRBV27
CDR3 protein: CASSLSNSYEQYF

CDR3 length: 17
J gene: TRBJ1-4
V gene: TRBV5-6
CDR3 protein: CASSLNSRGLNNEKLFF

CDR3 length: 15
J gene: TRBJ1-1
V gene: TRBV20-1
CDR3 protein: CSARGGADMNTEAFF

CDR3 length: 14
J gene: TRBJ2-7
V gene: TRBV18
CDR3 protein: CASSPTRQGYEQYF

CDR3 length: 13
J gene: TRBJ1-1
V gene: TRBV27
CDR3 protein: CASSLRGSTEAFF

CDR3 length: 15
J gene: TRBJ1-1
V gene: TRBV11-2
CDR3 protein: CTSSRLTGSNTEAFF

CDR3 length: 12
J gene: TRBJ1-5
V gene: TRBV6-2/TRBV6-3
CDR3 protein: CASSPSNQPQHF

CDR3 length: 17
J gene: TRBJ2-3
V gene: TRBV7-6
CDR3 protein: CASSLVGGRHSSDTQYF

CDR3 length: 15
J gene: TRBJ2-2
V gene: TRBV20-1
CDR3 protein: CSARPGLGNTGELFF

CDR3 length: 16
J gene: TRBJ2-2
V gene: TRBV7-6
CDR3 protein: CASSLVTGLNTGELFF

CDR3 length: 18
J gene: TRBJ2-1
V gene: TRBV5-6
CDR3 protein: CASSSEGTGLFSYNEQFF

CDR3 length: 17
J gene: TRBJ2-4
V gene: TRBV6-2/TRBV6-3
CDR3 protein: CASLGLAEGLAKNIQYF

CDR3 length: 14
J gene: TRBJ2-7
V gene: TRBV12-3/TRBV12-4
CDR3 protein: CASSLSHPDYEQYF

CDR3 length: 14
J gene: TRBJ1-2
V gene: TRBV10-3
CDR3 protein: CAISESGQPGGYTF

CDR3 length: 15
J gene: TRBJ2-2
V gene: TRBV5-1
CDR3 protein: CASSLVSGPTGELFF

CDR3 length: 15
J gene: TRBJ2-5
V gene: TRBV5-5
CDR3 protein: CASSRATDREETQYF

CDR3 length: 14
J gene: TRBJ2-1
V gene: TRBV10-3
CDR3 protein: CASVPSGSMDEQFF

CDR3 length: 14
J gene: TRBJ1-6
V gene: TRBV14
CDR3 protein: CASSRTFANSPLHF

CDR3 length: 15
J gene: TRBJ2-5
V gene: TRBV20-1
CDR3 protein: CSAPPVDRDQETQYF

CDR3 length: 11
J gene: TRBJ1-2
V gene: TRBV6-1
CDR3 protein: CASSVEDGYTF

CDR3 length: 16
J gene: TRBJ2-5
V gene: TRBV3-1
CDR3 protein: CASSRGTGGGLETQYF

CDR3 length: 14
J gene: TRBJ2-1
V gene: TRBV12-3/TRBV12-4
CDR3 protein: CASSLGGGPREQFF

CDR3 length: 14
J gene: TRBJ1-5
V gene: TRBV6-2/TRBV6-3
CDR3 protein: CASSYSNSNQPQHF

CDR3 length: 15
J gene: TRBJ2-5
V gene: TRBV5-1
CDR3 protein: CASSRTGLSRETQYF

CDR3 length: 14
J gene: TRBJ2-2
V gene: TRBV18
CDR3 protein: CASSATQVSGELFF

CDR3 length: 14
J gene: TRBJ1-2
V gene: TRBV29-1
CDR3 protein: CSVVRGQGAGGYTF

CDR3 length: 18
J gene: TRBJ1-4
V gene: TRBV12-5
CDR3 protein: CASGSSRDNPSPNEKLFF

CDR3 length: 16
J gene: TRBJ2-3
V gene: TRBV20-1
CDR3 protein: CSARVGTGGLTDTQYF

CDR3 length: 14
J gene: TRBJ2-2
V gene: TRBV7-2
CDR3 protein: CASSLRQGTGELFF

CDR3 length: 19
J gene: TRBJ2-6
V gene: TRBV7-2
CDR3 protein: CASSLAATTATSGANVLTF